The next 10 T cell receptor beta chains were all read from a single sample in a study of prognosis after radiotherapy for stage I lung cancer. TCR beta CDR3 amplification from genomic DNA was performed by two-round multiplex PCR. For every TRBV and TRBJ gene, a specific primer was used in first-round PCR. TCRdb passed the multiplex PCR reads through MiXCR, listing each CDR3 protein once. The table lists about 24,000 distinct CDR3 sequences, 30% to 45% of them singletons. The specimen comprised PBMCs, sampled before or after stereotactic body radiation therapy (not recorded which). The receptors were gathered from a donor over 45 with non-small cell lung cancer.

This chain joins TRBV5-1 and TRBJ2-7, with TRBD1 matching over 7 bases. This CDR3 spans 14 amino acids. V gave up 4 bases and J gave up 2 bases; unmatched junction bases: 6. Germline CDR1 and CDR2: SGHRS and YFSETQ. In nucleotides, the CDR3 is TGCGCCAGCAGCCAGGGACAGTCCACCTACGAGCAGTACTTC. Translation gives CASSQGQSTYEQYF.

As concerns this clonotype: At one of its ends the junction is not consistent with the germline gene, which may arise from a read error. The CDR3 loop is CASSPRLAGPPHF. In DNA, the CDR3 is TGTGCCAGCAGCCCCAGACTAGCGGGACCCCCCCATTTT. The V call is TRBV6-2 or TRBV6-3, the J call TRBJ2-3; 11 bases are a match to TRBD2. The CDR3 is 13 residues long. Germline V gene sequence: CDR1 MNHEY, CDR2 SVGEGT.

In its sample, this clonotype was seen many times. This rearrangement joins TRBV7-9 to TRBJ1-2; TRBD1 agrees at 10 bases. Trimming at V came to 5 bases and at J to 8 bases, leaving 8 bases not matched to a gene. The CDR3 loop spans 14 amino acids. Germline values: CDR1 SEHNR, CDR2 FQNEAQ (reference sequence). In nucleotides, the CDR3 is TGTGCCAGCAGCCCGCGACAGGGGGCGGGCGGCTACACCTTC. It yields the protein CASSPRQGAGGYTF.

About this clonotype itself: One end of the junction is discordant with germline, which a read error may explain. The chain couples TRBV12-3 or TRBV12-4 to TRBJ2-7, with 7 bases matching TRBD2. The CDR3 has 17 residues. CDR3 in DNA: TGTGCCAGCCCACTTCCTTGGCGACTAGCTGAGCACTACCAGCAGTACTTC. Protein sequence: CASPLPWRLAEHYQQYF.

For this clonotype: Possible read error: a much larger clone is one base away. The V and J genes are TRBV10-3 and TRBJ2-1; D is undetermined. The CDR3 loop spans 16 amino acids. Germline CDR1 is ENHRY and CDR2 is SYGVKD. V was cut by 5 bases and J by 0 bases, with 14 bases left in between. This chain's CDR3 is CAISQLGGASYNEQFF. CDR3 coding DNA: TGTGCCATCAGTCAGCTGGGTGGAGCCTCCTACAATGAGCAGTTCTTC.

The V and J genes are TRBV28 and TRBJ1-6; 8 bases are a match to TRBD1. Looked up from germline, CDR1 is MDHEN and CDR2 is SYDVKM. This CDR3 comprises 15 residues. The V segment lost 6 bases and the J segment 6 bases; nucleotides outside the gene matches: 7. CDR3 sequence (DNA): TGTGCCAGCAGGCCAGGGGGCGAAGGTAATTCACCCCTCCACTTT. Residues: CASRPGGEGNSPLHF.

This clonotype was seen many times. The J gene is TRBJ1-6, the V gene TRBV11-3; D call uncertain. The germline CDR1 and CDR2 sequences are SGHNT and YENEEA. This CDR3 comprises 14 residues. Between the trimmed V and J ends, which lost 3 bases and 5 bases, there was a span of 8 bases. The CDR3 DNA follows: TGTGCCAGCAGCTTGAGTGGGAATAATTCACCCCTCCACTTT. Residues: CASSLSGNNSPLHF.

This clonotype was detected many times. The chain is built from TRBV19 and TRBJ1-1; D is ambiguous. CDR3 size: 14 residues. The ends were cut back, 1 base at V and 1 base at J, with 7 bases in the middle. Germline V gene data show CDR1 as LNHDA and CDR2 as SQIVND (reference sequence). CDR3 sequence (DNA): TGTGCCAGTAGTATAGCGGCAGGGAACACTGAAGCTTTCTTT. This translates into CASSIAAGNTEAFF.

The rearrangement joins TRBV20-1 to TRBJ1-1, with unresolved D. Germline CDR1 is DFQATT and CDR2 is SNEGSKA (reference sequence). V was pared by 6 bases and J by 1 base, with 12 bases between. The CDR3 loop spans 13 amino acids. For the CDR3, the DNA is TGCAGTGCCCCAACCCGAGGGAACACTGAAGCTTTCTTT. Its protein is CSAPTRGNTEAFF.

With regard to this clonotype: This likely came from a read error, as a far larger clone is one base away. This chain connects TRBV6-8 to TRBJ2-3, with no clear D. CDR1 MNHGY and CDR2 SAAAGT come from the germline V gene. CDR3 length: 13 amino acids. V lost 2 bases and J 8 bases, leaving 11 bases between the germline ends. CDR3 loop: CASSYHDWSTQYF. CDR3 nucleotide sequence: TGTGCCAGCAGTTACCACGACTGGAGTACGCAGTATTTT.